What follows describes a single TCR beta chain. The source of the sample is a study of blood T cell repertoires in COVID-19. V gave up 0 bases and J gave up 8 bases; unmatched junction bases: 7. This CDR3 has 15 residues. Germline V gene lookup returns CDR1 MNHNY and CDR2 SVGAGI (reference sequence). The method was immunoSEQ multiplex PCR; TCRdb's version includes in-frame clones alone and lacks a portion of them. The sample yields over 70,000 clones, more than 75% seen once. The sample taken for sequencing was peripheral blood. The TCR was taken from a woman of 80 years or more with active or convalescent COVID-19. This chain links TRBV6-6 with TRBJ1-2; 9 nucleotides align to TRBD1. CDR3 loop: CASSYSPDRGGGYTF. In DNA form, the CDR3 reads TGTGCCAGCAGTTACTCGCCGGACAGGGGAGGCGGCTACACCTTC.